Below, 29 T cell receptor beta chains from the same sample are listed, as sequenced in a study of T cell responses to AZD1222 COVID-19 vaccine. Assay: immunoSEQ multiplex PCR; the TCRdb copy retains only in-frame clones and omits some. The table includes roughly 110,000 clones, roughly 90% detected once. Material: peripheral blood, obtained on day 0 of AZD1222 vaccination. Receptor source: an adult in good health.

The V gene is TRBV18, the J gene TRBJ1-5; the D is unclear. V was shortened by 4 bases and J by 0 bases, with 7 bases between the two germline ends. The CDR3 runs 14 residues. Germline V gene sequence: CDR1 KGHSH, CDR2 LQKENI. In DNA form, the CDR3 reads TGTGCCAGCTCACAAAGCGGTAGCAATCAGCCCCAGCATTTT. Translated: CASSQSGSNQPQHF.

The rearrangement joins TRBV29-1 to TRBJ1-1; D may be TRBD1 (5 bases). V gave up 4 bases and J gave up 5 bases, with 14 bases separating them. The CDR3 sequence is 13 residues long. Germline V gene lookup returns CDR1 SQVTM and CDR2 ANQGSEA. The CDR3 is CSVGQGRETEAFF. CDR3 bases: TGCAGCGTTGGGCAGGGTAGGGAAACTGAAGCTTTCTTT.

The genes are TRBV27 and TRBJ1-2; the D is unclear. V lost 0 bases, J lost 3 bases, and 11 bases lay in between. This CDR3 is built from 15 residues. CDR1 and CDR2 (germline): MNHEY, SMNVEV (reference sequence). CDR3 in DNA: TGTGCCAGCAGTTTATCGGAGACGGACGACTATGGCTACACCTTC. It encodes CASSLSETDDYGYTF.

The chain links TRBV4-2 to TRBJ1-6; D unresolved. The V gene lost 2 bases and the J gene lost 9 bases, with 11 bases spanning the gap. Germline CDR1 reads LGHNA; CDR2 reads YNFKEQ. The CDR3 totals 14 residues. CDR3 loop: CASSQLQDGSPLHF. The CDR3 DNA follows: TGTGCCAGCAGCCAACTTCAAGACGGTTCACCCCTCCACTTT.

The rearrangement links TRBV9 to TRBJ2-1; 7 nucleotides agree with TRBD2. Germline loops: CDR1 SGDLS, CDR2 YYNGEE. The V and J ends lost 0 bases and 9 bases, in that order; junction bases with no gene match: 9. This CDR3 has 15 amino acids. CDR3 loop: CASSVERRETSEQFF. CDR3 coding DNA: TGTGCCAGCAGCGTAGAGAGGCGGGAGACTAGTGAGCAGTTCTTC.

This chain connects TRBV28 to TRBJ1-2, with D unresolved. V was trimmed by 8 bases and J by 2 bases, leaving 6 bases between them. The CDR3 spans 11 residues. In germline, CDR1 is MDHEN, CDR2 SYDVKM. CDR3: CASGQNYGYTF. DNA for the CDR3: TGTGCCAGCGGTCAGAACTATGGCTACACCTTC.

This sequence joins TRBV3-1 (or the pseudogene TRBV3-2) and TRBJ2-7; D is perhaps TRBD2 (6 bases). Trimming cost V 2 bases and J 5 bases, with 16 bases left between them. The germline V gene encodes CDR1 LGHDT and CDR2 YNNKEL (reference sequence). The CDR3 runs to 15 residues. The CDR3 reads CASSQNSGPGDEQYF. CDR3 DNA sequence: TGTGCCAGCAGCCAAAATAGCGGTCCAGGCGACGAGCAGTACTTC.

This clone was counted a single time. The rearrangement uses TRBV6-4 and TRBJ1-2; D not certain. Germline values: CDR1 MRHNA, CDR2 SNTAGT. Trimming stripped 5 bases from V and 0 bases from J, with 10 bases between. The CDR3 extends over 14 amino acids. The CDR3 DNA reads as TGTGCCAGCAGTCCGGGCCCCACTAACTATGGCTACACCTTC. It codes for CASSPGPTNYGYTF.

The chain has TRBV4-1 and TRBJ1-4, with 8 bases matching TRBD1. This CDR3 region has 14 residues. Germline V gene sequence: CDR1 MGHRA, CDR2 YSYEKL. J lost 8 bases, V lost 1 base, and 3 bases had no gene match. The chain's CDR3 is CASSQGYRGEKLFF. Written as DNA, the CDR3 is TGCGCCAGCAGCCAAGGGTACAGGGGGGAAAAACTGTTTTTT.

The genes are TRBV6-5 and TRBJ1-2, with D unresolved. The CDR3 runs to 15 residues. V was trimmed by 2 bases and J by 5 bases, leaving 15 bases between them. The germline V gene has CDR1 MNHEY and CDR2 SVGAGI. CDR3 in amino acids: CASSYDQAPYYGYTF. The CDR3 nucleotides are TGTGCCAGCAGTTACGACCAGGCCCCGTATTATGGCTACACCTTC.

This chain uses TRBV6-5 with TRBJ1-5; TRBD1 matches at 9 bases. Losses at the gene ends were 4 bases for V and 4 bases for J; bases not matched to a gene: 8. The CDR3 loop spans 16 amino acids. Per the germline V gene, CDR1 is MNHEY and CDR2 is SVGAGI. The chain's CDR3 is CASSSRMTGGNQPQHF. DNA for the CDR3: TGTGCCAGCAGTTCCCGGATGACAGGGGGGAATCAGCCCCAGCATTTT.

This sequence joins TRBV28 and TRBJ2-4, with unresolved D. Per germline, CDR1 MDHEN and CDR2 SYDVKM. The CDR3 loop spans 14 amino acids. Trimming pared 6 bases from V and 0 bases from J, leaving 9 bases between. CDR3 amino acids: CASRLAIAKNIQYF. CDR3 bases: TGTGCCAGCAGACTTGCAATAGCCAAAAACATTCAGTACTTC.

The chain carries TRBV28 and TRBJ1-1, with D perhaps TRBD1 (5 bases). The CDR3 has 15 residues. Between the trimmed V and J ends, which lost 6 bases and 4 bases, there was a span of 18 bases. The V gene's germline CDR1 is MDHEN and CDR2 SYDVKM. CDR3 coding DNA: TGTGCCAGCAGCATCTCCCGGGGGGTGGGCACTGAAGCTTTCTTT. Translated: CASSISRGVGTEAFF.

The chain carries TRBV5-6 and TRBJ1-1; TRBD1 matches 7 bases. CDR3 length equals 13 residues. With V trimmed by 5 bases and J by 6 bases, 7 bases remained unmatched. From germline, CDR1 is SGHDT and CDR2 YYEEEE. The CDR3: CASSRGQLPEAFF. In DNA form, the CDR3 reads TGTGCCAGCAGTCGGGGACAGTTACCTGAAGCTTTCTTT.

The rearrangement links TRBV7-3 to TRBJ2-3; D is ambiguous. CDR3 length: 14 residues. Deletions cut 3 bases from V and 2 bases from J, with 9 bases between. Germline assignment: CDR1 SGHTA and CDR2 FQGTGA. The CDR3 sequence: CASSLGQSTDTQYF. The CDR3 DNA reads TGTGCCAGCAGCTTGGGCCAATCCACAGATACGCAGTATTTT.

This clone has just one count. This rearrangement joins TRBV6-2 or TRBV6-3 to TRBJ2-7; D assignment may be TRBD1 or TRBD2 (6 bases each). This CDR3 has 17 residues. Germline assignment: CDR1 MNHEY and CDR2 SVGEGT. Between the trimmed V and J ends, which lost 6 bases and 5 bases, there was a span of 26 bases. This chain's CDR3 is CASSPGASANHNDEQYF. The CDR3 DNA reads TGTGCCAGCAGCCCGGGGGCTAGCGCAAACCATAATGACGAGCAGTACTTC.

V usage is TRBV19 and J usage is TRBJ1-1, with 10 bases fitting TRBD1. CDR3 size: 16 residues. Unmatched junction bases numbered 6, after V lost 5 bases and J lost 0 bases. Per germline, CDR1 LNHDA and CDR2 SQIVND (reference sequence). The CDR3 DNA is TGTGCCAGTAGTTCACGACAGGGGGCTTTGAACACTGAAGCTTTCTTT. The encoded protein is CASSSRQGALNTEAFF.

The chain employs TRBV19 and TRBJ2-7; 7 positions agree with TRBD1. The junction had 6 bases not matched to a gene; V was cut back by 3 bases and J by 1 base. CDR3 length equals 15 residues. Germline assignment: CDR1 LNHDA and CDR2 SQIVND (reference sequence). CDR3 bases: TGTGCCAGTAGTATGGCGACAGGGAGTTCCTACGAGCAGTACTTC. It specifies CASSMATGSSYEQYF.

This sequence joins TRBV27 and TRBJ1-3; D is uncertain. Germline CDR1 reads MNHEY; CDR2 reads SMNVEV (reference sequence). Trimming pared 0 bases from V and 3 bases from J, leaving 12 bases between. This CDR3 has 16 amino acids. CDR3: CASSLSPASFGNTIYF. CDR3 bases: TGTGCCAGCAGTTTATCACCGGCCAGCTTTGGAAACACCATATATTTT.

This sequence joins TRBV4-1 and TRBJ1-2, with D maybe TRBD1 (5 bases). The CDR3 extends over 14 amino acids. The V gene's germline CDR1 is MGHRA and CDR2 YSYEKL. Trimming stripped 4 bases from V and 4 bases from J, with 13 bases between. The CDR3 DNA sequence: TGCGCCAGCAGCCCATACGACAGTCCCTATGGCTACACCTTC. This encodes CASSPYDSPYGYTF.

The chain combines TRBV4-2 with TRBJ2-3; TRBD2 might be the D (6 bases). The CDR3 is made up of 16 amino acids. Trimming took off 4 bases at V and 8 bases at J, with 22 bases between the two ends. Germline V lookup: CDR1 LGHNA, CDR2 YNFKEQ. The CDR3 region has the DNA TGTGCCAGCAGCCGGGGAATCGGGACTGCCGAGCGTACGCAGTATTTT. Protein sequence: CASSRGIGTAERTQYF.

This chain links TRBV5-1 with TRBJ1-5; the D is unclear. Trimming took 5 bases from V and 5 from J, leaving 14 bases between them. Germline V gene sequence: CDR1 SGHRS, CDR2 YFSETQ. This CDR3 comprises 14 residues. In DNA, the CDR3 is TGCGCCAGCAGGGCCGGGGTCGGTGATCAGCCCCAGCATTTT. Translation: CASRAGVGDQPQHF.

Written as DNA, the CDR3 is TGTGCCAGTAGTATGGGACAGGTCCAGAACACTGAAGCTTTCTTT. Amino acid sequence: CASSMGQVQNTEAFF. The chain has TRBV19 and TRBJ1-1; 8 bases agree with TRBD1. V trimming: 3 bases; J trimming: 1 base; junction bases outside the gene matches: 4. Looked up from germline, CDR1 is LNHDA and CDR2 is SQIVND (reference sequence). The CDR3 is 15 amino acids.

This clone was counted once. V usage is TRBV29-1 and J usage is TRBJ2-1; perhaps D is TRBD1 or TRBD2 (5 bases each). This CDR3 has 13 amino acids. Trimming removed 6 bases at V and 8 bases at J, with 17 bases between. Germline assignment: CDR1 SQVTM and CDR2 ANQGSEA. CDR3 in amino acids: CSVALTEGDEQFF. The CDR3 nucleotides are TGCAGCGTAGCGCTGACAGAGGGCGATGAGCAGTTCTTC.

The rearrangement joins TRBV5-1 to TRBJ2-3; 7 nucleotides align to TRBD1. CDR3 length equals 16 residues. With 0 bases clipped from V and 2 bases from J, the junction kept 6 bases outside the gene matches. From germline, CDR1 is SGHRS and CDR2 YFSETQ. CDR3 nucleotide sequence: TGCGCCAGCAGCTTGGAGGGACAGATGAACACAGATACGCAGTATTTT. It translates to CASSLEGQMNTDTQYF.

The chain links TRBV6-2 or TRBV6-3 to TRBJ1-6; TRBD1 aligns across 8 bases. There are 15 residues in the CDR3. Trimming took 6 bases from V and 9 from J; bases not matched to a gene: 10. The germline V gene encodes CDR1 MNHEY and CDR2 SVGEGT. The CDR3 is CASSMWTGFGSPLHF. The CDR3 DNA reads TGTGCCAGCAGCATGTGGACAGGGTTCGGTTCACCCCTCCACTTT.

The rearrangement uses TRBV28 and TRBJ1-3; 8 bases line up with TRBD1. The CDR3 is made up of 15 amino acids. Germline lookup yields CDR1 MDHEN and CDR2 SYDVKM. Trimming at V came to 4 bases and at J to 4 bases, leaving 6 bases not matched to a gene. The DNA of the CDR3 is TGTGCCAGCAGTTCCGGGACAGGCGGGGGAAACACCATATATTTT. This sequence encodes CASSSGTGGGNTIYF.

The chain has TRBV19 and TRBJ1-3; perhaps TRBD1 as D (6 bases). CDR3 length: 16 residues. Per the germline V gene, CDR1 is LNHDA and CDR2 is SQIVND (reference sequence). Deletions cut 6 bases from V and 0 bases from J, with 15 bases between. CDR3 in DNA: TGTGCCAGTAGAAACAGGGCACGCCTCTCTGGAAACACCATATATTTT. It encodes CASRNRARLSGNTIYF.

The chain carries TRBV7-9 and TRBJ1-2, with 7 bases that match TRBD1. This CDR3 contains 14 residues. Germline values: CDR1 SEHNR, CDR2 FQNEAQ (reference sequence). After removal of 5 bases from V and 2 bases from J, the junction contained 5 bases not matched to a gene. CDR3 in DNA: TGTGCCAGCAGCCCCGGACAGGCGAACTATGGCTACACCTTC. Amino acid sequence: CASSPGQANYGYTF.